The 32 T cell receptor beta chains below were found in one sample sequenced in a study of blood T cell repertoires in COVID-19. Produced via immunoSEQ multiplex PCR; TCRdb's table is partial and in-frame only. The table lists about half a million clones, approximately 83% of them singletons. The specimen sequenced was peripheral blood. The receptors derive from a human donor in a cohort sampled during active COVID-19.

The V gene is TRBV2, the J gene TRBJ2-5; weak D call: TRBD1 (6 bases). Trimming cost V 5 bases and J 5 bases, with 15 bases left between them. The germline V gene encodes CDR1 SNHLY and CDR2 FYNNEI. The CDR3 has 14 residues. The CDR3 loop is CASSPRTVAETQYF. In DNA, the CDR3 is TGTGCCAGCAGTCCTAGGACAGTCGCGGAGACCCAGTACTTC. The entire variable domain, with the rest obtained from reference TRBV2 and TRBJ2-5, is as follows: EPEVTQTPSHQVTQMGQEVILRCVPISNHLYFYWYRQILGQKVEFLVSFYNNEISEKSEIFDDQFSVERPDGSNFTLKIRSTKLEDSAMYFCASSPRTVAETQYFGPGTRLLVL.

This chain joins TRBV19 and TRBJ2-1; 10 bases are a match to TRBD2. This CDR3 contains 15 residues. Germline V CDR1 and CDR2: LNHDA, SQIVND (reference sequence). The V and J ends lost 4 bases and 7 bases, in that order; junction bases with no gene match: 7. CDR3 DNA: TGTGCCAGTAGTAGTCTAGCGGGAGTGTGGAATGAGCAGTTCTTC. Protein: CASSSLAGVWNEQFF. The variable domain in full, with the rest retrieved from reference TRBV19 and TRBJ2-1, is DGGITQSPKYLFRKEGQNVTLSCEQNLNHDAMYWYRQDPGQGLRLIYYSQIVNDFQKGDIAEGYSVSREKKESFPLTVTSAQKNPTAFYLCASSSLAGVWNEQFFGPGTRLTVL.

The chain links TRBV10-3 to TRBJ2-3; D is unclear. Trimming took 2 bases from V and 1 from J, leaving 4 bases between them. Germline V lookup: CDR1 ENHRY, CDR2 SYGVKD. The CDR3 is 13 amino acids. The chain's CDR3 is CAISEEGTDTQYF. The CDR3 region has the DNA TGTGCCATCAGTGAGGAGGGCACAGATACGCAGTATTTT.

The genes are TRBV18 and TRBJ1-3; no reliable D call. The V end lost 2 bases, the J end lost 2 bases, and 13 bases lay between the germline ends. Germline V CDR1 and CDR2: KGHSH, LQKENI. CDR3 length: 16 amino acids. The CDR3 DNA reads as TGTGCCAGCTCACCAAGAGGCGAAGAAACTGGAAACACCATATATTTT. Residues: CASSPRGEETGNTIYF.

A few counts support this clone. This chain uses TRBV30 with TRBJ1-1; the match to TRBD1 covers 11 bases. Germline V gene sequence: CDR1 GTSNPN, CDR2 SVGIG (reference sequence). This CDR3 is built from 13 residues. Losses at the gene ends were 1 base for V and 7 bases for J; bases not matched to a gene: 2. CDR3 protein: CAWSGGQGDEAFF. The CDR3 nucleotides read TGTGCCTGGAGTGGGGGACAGGGGGATGAAGCTTTCTTT.

On this clone itself: This sample includes further DNA sequences coding for the same CDR3. This rearrangement joins TRBV7-3 to TRBJ2-3; maybe TRBD2 (5 bases). Germline assignment: CDR1 SGHTA and CDR2 FQGTGA. Trimming shortened V by 1 base and J by 1 base, and 9 bases separated the two germline ends. The CDR3 loop spans 15 amino acids. CDR3 bases: TGTGCCAGCAGCTTAAGGACTGGGGGCACAGATACGCAGTATTTT. Its protein is CASSLRTGGTDTQYF. Together with reference TRBV7-3 and TRBJ2-3, the CDR3 gives the full variable domain: GAGVSQTPSNKVTEKGKYVELRCDPISGHTALYWYRQSLGQGPEFLIYFQGTGAADDSGLPNDRFFAVRPEGSVSTLKIQRTERGDSAVYLCASSLRTGGTDTQYFGPGTRLTVL.

The chain links TRBV7-2 to TRBJ2-2, with TRBD2 matching over 13 bases. The CDR3 has 18 residues. J lost 6 bases, V lost 5 bases, and 12 bases had no gene match. Germline lookup yields CDR1 SGHTA and CDR2 FQGNSA. The CDR3 nucleotides are TGTGCCAGCAGCCTCCGACTAGCGGGAGGATTAGGTGCCGGGGAGCTGTTTTTT. Residues: CASSLRLAGGLGAGELFF.

The CDR3 DNA reads as TGTGCCATCAGCGACAAGACAGGGGGTAGTCTAAATGAGCAGTTCTTC. Its protein is CAISDKTGGSLNEQFF. This chain joins TRBV10-3 and TRBJ2-1; 9 positions match TRBD1. Unmatched junction bases numbered 13, after V lost 6 bases and J lost 7 bases. The CDR3 totals 16 residues. Germline assignment: CDR1 ENHRY and CDR2 SYGVKD.

A note on this clone: Being one base from a much bigger clone, this may be a read error. This sequence joins TRBV3-1 (or the pseudogene TRBV3-2) and TRBJ2-3; TRBD2 matches 15 bases. The V gene's germline CDR1 is LGHDT and CDR2 YNNKEL (reference sequence). V lost 4 bases and J lost 4; bases outside the gene matches: 3. CDR3 length equals 16 residues. CDR3 protein: CASSPGLAGGADTQYF. CDR3 DNA sequence: TGTGCCAGCAGCCCGGGACTAGCGGGAGGCGCAGATACGCAGTATTTT.

The chain joins TRBV9 to TRBJ1-1, with D perhaps matching TRBD1 (6 bases). The germline CDR1 and CDR2 sequences are SGDLS and YYNGEE. This CDR3 has 13 amino acids. V gave up 4 bases and J gave up 8 bases, with 15 bases separating them. This chain's CDR3 is CASSFTGTTEAFF. CDR3 DNA: TGTGCCAGCAGCTTTACCGGGACAACCGAAGCTTTCTTT.

V gene TRBV5-6 combines with J gene TRBJ1-1, with TRBD1 matching over 8 bases. V lost 4 bases, J lost 0 bases, and 5 bases stayed unmatched. Germline CDR1 reads SGHDT; CDR2 reads YYEEEE. The CDR3 is 15 residues long. CDR3 nucleotide sequence: TGTGCCAGCAGCGAAAGACAGGGGTTGAACACTGAAGCTTTCTTT. This gives the protein CASSERQGLNTEAFF.

This clone was observed a few times. The chain carries TRBV11-1 and TRBJ2-7; the D gene is possibly TRBD2 (5 bases). CDR1 and CDR2 from the germline V gene are SGHAT and FQDESV (reference sequence). The CDR3 spans 14 residues. Between the trimmed V and J ends, which lost 5 bases and 4 bases, there was a span of 15 bases. CDR3 sequence: CASSPRTDSYEQYF. CDR3 DNA: TGTGCCAGCAGCCCCCGGACTGACTCGTACGAGCAGTACTTC. Looking up the rest from reference TRBV11-1 and TRBJ2-7 gives the full variable domain: EAEVAQSPRYKITEKSQAVAFWCDPISGHATLYWYRQILGQGPELLVQFQDESVVDDSQLPKDRFSAERLKGVDSTLKIQPAELGDSAMYLCASSPRTDSYEQYFGPGTRLTVT.

The chain carries TRBV5-4 and TRBJ2-1; D possibly corresponds to TRBD1 (5 bases). CDR3 length: 14 amino acids. Germline V gene data show CDR1 as SGHNT and CDR2 as YYREEE (reference sequence). Trimming removed 1 base at V and 1 base at J, with 6 bases between. The CDR3 sequence is CASSLQGSYNEQFF. CDR3 DNA sequence: TGTGCCAGCAGCTTGCAGGGTTCCTACAATGAGCAGTTCTTC. Looking up the rest from reference TRBV5-4 and TRBJ2-1 gives the full variable domain: ETGVTQSPTHLIKTRGQQVTLRCSSQSGHNTVSWYQQALGQGPQFIFQYYREEENGRGNFPPRFSGLQFPNYSSELNVNALELDDSALYLCASSLQGSYNEQFFGPGTRLTVL.

The gene calls are TRBV27 and TRBJ2-2; TRBD2 agrees at 7 bases. CDR1 is MNHEY, CDR2 SMNVEV, per germline (reference sequence). With V trimmed by 8 bases and J by 6 bases, 12 bases remained unmatched. The CDR3 is 15 amino acids. The CDR3 DNA reads TGTGCCAGCGCCCCCGTGGCAGGGAGGGCCGGGGAGCTGTTTTTT. It codes for CASAPVAGRAGELFF.

CDR3 nucleotides: TGTGCCAGCAGCCCGGGGAGGGCCCGTCGATCGTACGAGCAGTACTTC. Translation: CASSPGRARRSYEQYF. V gene TRBV7-8 combines with J gene TRBJ2-7; TRBD2 agrees at 7 bases. This CDR3 is built from 16 residues. V was clipped by 5 bases and J by 4 bases; unmatched bases: 14. Germline-derived CDR1 and CDR2 are SGHVS and FQNEAQ.

This sequence joins TRBV5-8 and TRBJ2-7; possible D gene TRBD1, 6 bases. The V end was cut by 6 bases, the J end by 2 bases, with 12 bases between. CDR3 size: 13 residues. Germline CDR1 and CDR2: SGHTS and YDEGEE. The CDR3 region has the DNA TGTGCCAGCATAGGGGACATTACCTACGAGCAGTACTTC. This sequence encodes CASIGDITYEQYF.

The chain recombines TRBV7-3 with TRBJ2-3; D may be TRBD1 (6 bases). V lost 3 bases and J lost 4, with 11 bases in between. The germline gives CDR1 SGHTA, CDR2 FQGTGA. CDR3 size: 14 residues. CDR3 region: CASSFLGGPDTQYF. CDR3 DNA sequence: TGTGCCAGCAGCTTTCTTGGGGGCCCAGATACGCAGTATTTT.

The DNA for the CDR3 is TGTGCCAGCTCGCGGCGTAATTCACCCCTCCACTTT. Protein sequence: CASSRRNSPLHF. The gene calls are TRBV27 and TRBJ1-6; no firm D call. The CDR3 totals 12 residues. Germline-derived CDR1 and CDR2 are MNHEY and SMNVEV (reference sequence). Trimming took off 8 bases at V and 6 bases at J, with 8 bases between the two ends.

The chain links TRBV9 to TRBJ2-1; the D gene is possibly TRBD2 (6 bases). The CDR3 is 16 amino acids. V was clipped by 4 bases and J by 8 bases, with 22 bases between them. The germline V gene has CDR1 SGDLS and CDR2 YYNGEE. Here the CDR3 reads CASSPRRGAGWDEQFF. CDR3 in DNA: TGTGCCAGCAGCCCGAGGCGGGGTGCGGGGTGGGATGAGCAGTTCTTC. Combining the CDR3 with reference TRBV9 and TRBJ2-1 gives the whole variable domain DSGVTQTPKHLITATGQRVTLRCSPRSGDLSVYWYQQSLDQGLQFLIQYYNGEERAKGNILERFSAQQFPDLHSELNLSSLELGDSALYFCASSPRRGAGWDEQFFGPGTRLTVL.

The chain employs TRBV2 and TRBJ1-5; D possibly corresponds to TRBD1 (5 bases). V lost 4 bases to trimming and J lost 0 bases, with 13 bases between them. Germline V gives CDR1 SNHLY, CDR2 FYNNEI. CDR3 size: 16 residues. The CDR3 reads CASSVRGRTSNQPQHF. The CDR3 DNA sequence: TGTGCCAGCAGTGTAAGGGGAAGGACTAGCAATCAGCCCCAGCATTTT.

The V gene is TRBV12-3 or TRBV12-4, the J gene TRBJ1-1; D gene uncertain. This CDR3 region has 11 residues. V dropped 3 bases and J dropped 11 bases, with 10 bases sitting between them. The CDR3 spells CASSFGGNAFF. The CDR3 DNA reads as TGTGCCAGCAGTTTTGGAGGGAACGCTTTCTTT.

This clone was found a few times. The gene calls are TRBV19 and TRBJ2-7; possible D gene TRBD2, 5 bases. CDR3 length: 14 residues. Germline CDR1 is LNHDA and CDR2 is SQIVND (reference sequence). V was pared by 6 bases and J by 6 bases, with 18 bases between. The CDR3 nucleotides are TGTGCCAGTAGACCTAGGGAAAGGAGGTTCGAGCAGTACTTC. Protein: CASRPRERRFEQYF.

V gene TRBV5-4 combines with J gene TRBJ1-2; a weak D match, TRBD1 (5 bases). The germline V and J ends were trimmed by 3 bases and 7 bases, with 16 bases remaining between them. There are 14 residues in the CDR3. Germline CDR1 and CDR2: SGHNT and YYREEE (reference sequence). CDR3 region: CASSSYKEGAGYTF. The CDR3 nucleotides are TGTGCCAGCAGCTCATACAAGGAAGGGGCTGGCTACACCTTC.

This chain uses TRBV18 with TRBJ2-3; 7 positions agree with TRBD2. This CDR3 region has 15 residues. The germline V gene encodes CDR1 KGHSH and CDR2 LQKENI. The ends lost 0 bases at V and 2 bases at J; junction bases unmatched: 2. Here the CDR3 DNA reads TGTGCCAGCTCACCACCGGGGGGGAACACAGATACGCAGTATTTT. It is translated as CASSPPGGNTDTQYF.

This clone was seen a single time. The J gene is TRBJ2-3, the V gene TRBV10-2; TRBD2 is a possible D gene (5 bases). The CDR3 sequence is 14 residues long. Germline V gene lookup returns CDR1 WSHSY and CDR2 SAAADI. V dropped 2 bases and J dropped 2 bases, with 8 bases sitting between them. CDR3 nucleotide sequence: TGCGCCAGCAGTGAGGGCGGGTACACAGATACGCAGTATTTT. It is translated as CASSEGGYTDTQYF.

The rearrangement uses TRBV19 and TRBJ2-5; 8 bases agree with TRBD2. CDR1 LNHDA and CDR2 SQIVND come from the germline V gene (reference sequence). The J segment lost 1 base and the V segment lost 1 base, leaving 2 bases of the junction unmatched. This CDR3 comprises 15 residues. CDR3 protein: CASSIAGTSQETQYF. The CDR3 coding sequence is TGTGCCAGTAGTATAGCGGGGACTAGCCAAGAGACCCAGTACTTC. The variable domain in full, completed from reference TRBV19 and TRBJ2-5, reads DGGITQSPKYLFRKEGQNVTLSCEQNLNHDAMYWYRQDPGQGLRLIYYSQIVNDFQKGDIAEGYSVSREKKESFPLTVTSAQKNPTAFYLCASSIAGTSQETQYFGPGTRLLVL.

The V and J genes are TRBV30 and TRBJ2-1; tentative D call: TRBD2 (6 bases). The germline CDR1 and CDR2 sequences are GTSNPN and SVGIG (reference sequence). Trimming removed 5 bases from V and 10 bases from J, with 18 bases in between. The CDR3 contains 13 residues. CDR3 nucleotides: TGTGCCTGGTTAGGCGGGGCTCATGAAGAGCAGTTCTTC. This translates into CAWLGGAHEEQFF.

The chain employs TRBV7-9 and TRBJ2-1; 7 bases align to TRBD1. CDR1 is SEHNR, CDR2 FQNEAQ, per germline (reference sequence). V gave up 0 bases and J gave up 13 bases; unmatched junction bases: 9. CDR3 size: 14 residues. CDR3 loop: CASSLAGTVPGQFF. For the CDR3, the DNA is TGTGCCAGCAGCTTAGCCGGGACAGTGCCAGGTCAGTTCTTC.

The chain carries TRBV19 and TRBJ1-6; the D is unclear. The CDR3 is made up of 14 amino acids. Deletions cut 3 bases from V and 6 bases from J, with 9 bases between. From germline, CDR1 is LNHDA and CDR2 SQIVND (reference sequence). CDR3 in DNA: TGTGCCAGTAGTATCGCGGCCCCTAATTCACCCCTCCACTTT. It is translated as CASSIAAPNSPLHF.

This clone was observed once. The V and J genes are TRBV9 and TRBJ2-1; D gene ambiguous. The CDR3 contains 17 residues. CDR1 is SGDLS and CDR2 is YYNGEE in the germline V gene. V lost 0 bases to trimming and J lost 1 base, with 14 bases between them. The CDR3 coding sequence is TGTGCCAGCAGCGTAGCTACTAACTCTCTATCCTACAATGAGCAGTTCTTC. Translating gives CASSVATNSLSYNEQFF.

This chain uses TRBV7-3 with TRBJ2-3; D is uncertain. Between the trimmed V and J ends, which lost 0 bases and 0 bases, there was a span of 4 bases. This CDR3 comprises 14 residues. Per the germline V gene, CDR1 is SGHTA and CDR2 is FQGTGA. The DNA of the CDR3 is TGTGCCAGCAGCTTAACTCCGAGCACAGATACGCAGTATTTT. It yields the protein CASSLTPSTDTQYF. The whole variable domain, filled in from reference TRBV7-3 and TRBJ2-3, reads GAGVSQTPSNKVTEKGKYVELRCDPISGHTALYWYRQSLGQGPEFLIYFQGTGAADDSGLPNDRFFAVRPEGSVSTLKIQRTERGDSAVYLCASSLTPSTDTQYFGPGTRLTVL.

The CDR3 reads CASSDYSGGWGETQYF. In DNA, the CDR3 is TGTGCCAGCAGTGATTATAGCGGGGGCTGGGGAGAGACCCAGTACTTC. This sequence joins TRBV25-1 and TRBJ2-5; TRBD2 matches 9 bases. Germline values: CDR1 MGHDK, CDR2 SYGVNS. After removal of 3 bases from V and 4 bases from J, the junction contained 9 bases not matched to a gene. This CDR3 has 16 residues.